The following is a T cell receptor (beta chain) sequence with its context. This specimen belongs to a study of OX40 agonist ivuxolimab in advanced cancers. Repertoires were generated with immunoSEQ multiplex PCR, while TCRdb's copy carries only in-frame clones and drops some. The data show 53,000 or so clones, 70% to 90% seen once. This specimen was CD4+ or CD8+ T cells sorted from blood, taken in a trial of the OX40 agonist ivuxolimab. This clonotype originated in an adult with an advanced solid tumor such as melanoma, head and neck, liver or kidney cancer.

CDR3 loop: CASSIKGRPTSTDTQYF. The CDR3 nucleotides are TGTGCCAGTAGTATTAAGGGACGGCCCACTAGCACAGATACGCAGTATTTT. The V gene is TRBV19, the J gene TRBJ2-3; the D gene could be TRBD1 or TRBD2 (5 bases each). Per germline, CDR1 LNHDA and CDR2 SQIVND (reference sequence). The CDR3 contains 17 residues. Trimming took off 3 bases at V and 0 bases at J, with 16 bases between the two ends. The full variable domain, in which reference TRBV19 and TRBJ2-3 provide the parts outside the CDR3, is DGGITQSPKYLFRKEGQNVTLSCEQNLNHDAMYWYRQDPGQGLRLIYYSQIVNDFQKGDIAEGYSVSREKKESFPLTVTSAQKNPTAFYLCASSIKGRPTSTDTQYFGPGTRLTVL.